This TCR beta chain was captured in a study of T cell repertoires in cytomegalovirus infection. Study-wide findings and caveats: HLA-C-restricted CMV-specific TCR beta clonotypes prevailed in the ex vivo response.

To note about this clonotype: Its specificity is unknown.

TCRdb re-analysed the reads in MiXCR, keeping a single row per CDR3 protein. Here the sample spans around 490,000 distinct CDR3 sequences, 26% being singletons. The receptor was derived from a human donor in good health (CMV status not recorded). Some clones in this sample may be carry-over from other donors' samples. The sequencing input was PBMCs.

The CDR3 DNA is TGCAGTGCTAGAGATAGCGGGAAGCATGGCTACGAGCAGTACGTC. The encoded protein is CSARDSGKHGYEQYV. This chain links TRBV20-1 with TRBJ2-7; TRBD2 agrees at 8 bases. Germline V lookup: CDR1 DFQATT, CDR2 SNEGSKA (reference sequence). The CDR3 sequence is 15 residues long. V dropped 0 bases and J dropped 3; count of bases not matched to a gene: 7.